Listed below are T cell receptor beta chains from one sample, sequenced in a study of cytomegalovirus exposure and HLA in healthy donors. The method was immunoSEQ multiplex PCR; TCRdb's version includes in-frame clones alone and lacks a portion of them. Altogether approximately 190,000 clones are present, roughly 80% being singletons, with the ten largest covering approximately 2.1%. The sample taken for sequencing was PBMCs. These receptors all stem from a woman aged 30 to 39 in good health and CMV-seropositive. Both conserved end residues are part of each CDR3. A D gene is named only where the DNA matches it firmly. Some rows have no size entry. The others give once, few or many, or a class for an expanded clone.

v_call	d_call	j_call	clone_size	cdr3_nt	cdr3_aa
TRBV7-3	-	TRBJ2-2	-	TGTGCCAGCAGTTTTGCAGGATCCACCGGGGAGCTGTTTTTT	CASSFAGSTGELFF
TRBV28	TRBD2	TRBJ2-5	-	TGTGCCAGCAGTGCTACAACTAGCGGAGTAAAAGAGACCCAGTACTTC	CASSATTSGVKETQYF
TRBV28	TRBD1	TRBJ2-7	-	TGTGCCAGCAGTCCCTTGAGTGGACAGGGGAGTAGGCAGTACTTC	CASSPLSGQGSRQYF
TRBV19	-	TRBJ1-5	-	TGTGCCAGTAGTCCCATAGCGTGGGGTAGCAATCAGCCCCAGCATTTT	CASSPIAWGSNQPQHF
TRBV5-4	TRBD1	TRBJ1-3	-	TGTGCCAGCAGCCGGGGGACAGGGGACTCTGGAAACACCATATATTTT	CASSRGTGDSGNTIYF
TRBV20-1	-	TRBJ2-1	-	TGCAGTGCTAAGAGTTACAATGAGCAGTTCTTC	CSAKSYNEQFF
TRBV10-3	-	TRBJ1-5	once	TGTGCCATCAGTGAGTCGACTTTGGCACGAAGCCCCGGAAAGCCCCAGCATTTT	CAISESTLARSPGKPQHF
TRBV9	TRBD1	TRBJ1-4	-	TGTGCCAGCGGACAGGGGAGTGGTGAAAAACTGTTTTTT	CASGQGSGEKLFF
TRBV6-5	TRBD2	TRBJ2-3	-	TGTGCCAGTCGGGAGGGGGTATCTTCGGAGGCGCAGTATTTT	CASREGVSSEAQYF
TRBV5-1	TRBD1	TRBJ1-1	-	TGCGCCAGCAGTGACAGGGGGCCCCTCTCGGCTTTCTTT	CASSDRGPLSAFF
TRBV5-1	-	TRBJ2-5	-	TGCGCCAGCAGCTTGGGGGGGCTTTACCTTGAGACCCAGTACTTC	CASSLGGLYLETQYF
TRBV19	TRBD1	TRBJ1-4	once	TGTGCCACCTGGACAGGGGGCAATGAAAAACTGTTTTTT	CATWTGGNEKLFF
TRBV28	TRBD1	TRBJ1-6	-	TGTGCCAGCAGTGGGCCGGGACAGGGGAATTCACCCCTCCACTTT	CASSGPGQGNSPLHF
TRBV5-1	TRBD1	TRBJ2-7	-	TGCGCCAGCAGCTTGAAGACAGGGGGACCCTCCTACGAGCAGTACTTC	CASSLKTGGPSYEQYF
TRBV28	TRBD1	TRBJ2-7	few	TGTGCCAGCAGTTTAACAGGGGGCCTCTACGAGCAGTACTTC	CASSLTGGLYEQYF
TRBV11-3	TRBD1	TRBJ2-1	-	TGTGCCAGCAGCCGAGACAGGGGGGGTTGGAATGAGCAGTTCTTC	CASSRDRGGWNEQFF
TRBV28	-	TRBJ2-7	-	TGTGCCAGCAGGGCTAGCTCCTACGAGCAGTACTTC	CASRASSYEQYF
TRBV5-4	-	TRBJ1-3	-	TGTGCCAGCAGCTTGGATATGGGGCACTCTGGAAACACCATATATTTT	CASSLDMGHSGNTIYF
TRBV7-6	TRBD1	TRBJ1-2	-	TGTGCCAGCAGCCCCAGTCATACAGGGGATGTCGGTGGCTACACCTTC	CASSPSHTGDVGGYTF
TRBV6-1	-	TRBJ2-7	-	TGTGCCAGCAGAGAGACAGGACCCTACGAGCAGTACTTC	CASRETGPYEQYF
TRBV28	TRBD2	TRBJ2-1	-	TGTGCCAGCAGTCGGATAAATAGCGGGGGGGCTTACAATGAGCAGTTCTTC	CASSRINSGGAYNEQFF
TRBV18	TRBD1	TRBJ1-5	-	TGTGCCAGCTCACTCGTACAGGGGCTGAGCAATCAGCCCCAGCATTTT	CASSLVQGLSNQPQHF
TRBV7-9	-	TRBJ2-7	few	TGTGCCAGCAGTACGGACAGCTACGAGCAGTACTTC	CASSTDSYEQYF
TRBV5-8	TRBD1	TRBJ2-3	-	TGTGCCAGCAGCCAGGACAGGGGAGGCACAGATACGCAGTATTTT	CASSQDRGGTDTQYF
TRBV6-1	-	TRBJ2-6	few	TGTGCCAGCAGAAACTCGGGGGCCAACGTCCTGACTTTC	CASRNSGANVLTF
TRBV5-1	-	TRBJ1-3	few	TGCGCCAGCAGCTTAGGGACAATGACTGGAAACACCATATATTTT	CASSLGTMTGNTIYF
TRBV13	-	TRBJ2-3	-	TGTGCCAGCAGCCTAAACTCAGAGGCAGATACGCAGTATTTT	CASSLNSEADTQYF
TRBV27	TRBD2	TRBJ2-1	-	TGTGCCAGCAACCCAAGACTAGCGGGTTCCTACAATGAGCAGTTCTTC	CASNPRLAGSYNEQFF
TRBV7-8	TRBD1	TRBJ2-7	-	TGTGCCAGCAGCTTAGTGGGACAGGGGGCCTACGAGCAGTACTTC	CASSLVGQGAYEQYF
TRBV5-1	-	TRBJ2-2	few	TGCGCCAGCAGCTTAACGACTAGTCAGGCCGGGGAGCTGTTTTTT	CASSLTTSQAGELFF
TRBV2	-	TRBJ1-1	-	TGTGCCAGCGGTTGGGTACAGGCTGAAGCTTTCTTT	CASGWVQAEAFF
TRBV2	TRBD1	TRBJ2-5	once	TGTGCCAGCAGTGACAGGGGGGAGACCCAGTACTTC	CASSDRGETQYF
TRBV30	-	TRBJ1-5	-	TGTGCCTGGACCAACCTTCGGGGGGTGCAGCCCCAGCATTTT	CAWTNLRGVQPQHF
TRBV2	-	TRBJ2-1	few	TGTGCCAGCAGTGACGGAGGGCCCCAGTTCTTC	CASSDGGPQFF
TRBV5-1	-	TRBJ1-2	-	TGCGCCAGCAGGGTTGAGGAGGGGCAGTATGGCTACACCTTC	CASRVEEGQYGYTF
TRBV2	-	TRBJ1-1	once	TGTGCCAGCAGTACTTACTCGGGACTCATGAACACTGAAGCTTTCTTT	CASSTYSGLMNTEAFF
TRBV11-2	-	TRBJ1-2	once	TGTGCCAGCAGCCAGACAGGTAGTTCCATTTATGGCTACACCTTC	CASSQTGSSIYGYTF